The sequence of this TCR beta chain was determined in a study of T cells in Graves' hyperthyroidism and ophthalmopathy. The V gene's germline CDR1 is DFQATT and CDR2 SNEGSKA (reference sequence). V was clipped by 4 bases and J by 1 base, with 10 bases between them. The CDR3 totals 13 residues. Regions amplified from RNA transcripts were the TCR beta CDR3 regions. The HTBI set primed first-round TCR CDR3 RT-PCR. In TCRdb, the multiplex PCR reads were re-called with MiXCR into one record per CDR3 protein. The data hold hundreds of thousands of distinct CDR3 sequences, with under 15% observed a single time.

This TCR was recovered from a middle-aged woman with Graves' ophthalmopathy. The rearrangement links TRBV20-1 to TRBJ1-1; weak D call: TRBD1 (5 bases). The specimen was blood. DNA for the CDR3: TGCAGTGCTACCACGACAGCGAACACTGAAGCTTTCTTT. The encoded protein is CSATTTANTEAFF.